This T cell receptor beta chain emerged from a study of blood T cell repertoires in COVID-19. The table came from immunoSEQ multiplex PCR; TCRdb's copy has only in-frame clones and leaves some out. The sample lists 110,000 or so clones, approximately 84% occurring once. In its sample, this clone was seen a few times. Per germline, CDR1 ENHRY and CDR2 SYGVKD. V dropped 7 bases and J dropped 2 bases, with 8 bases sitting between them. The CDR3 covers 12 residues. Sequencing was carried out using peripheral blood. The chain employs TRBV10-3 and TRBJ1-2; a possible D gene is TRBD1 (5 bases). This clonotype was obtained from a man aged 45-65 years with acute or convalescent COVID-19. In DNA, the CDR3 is TGTGCCATCACGGAGGGGAACTATGGCTACACCTTC. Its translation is CAITEGNYGYTF.